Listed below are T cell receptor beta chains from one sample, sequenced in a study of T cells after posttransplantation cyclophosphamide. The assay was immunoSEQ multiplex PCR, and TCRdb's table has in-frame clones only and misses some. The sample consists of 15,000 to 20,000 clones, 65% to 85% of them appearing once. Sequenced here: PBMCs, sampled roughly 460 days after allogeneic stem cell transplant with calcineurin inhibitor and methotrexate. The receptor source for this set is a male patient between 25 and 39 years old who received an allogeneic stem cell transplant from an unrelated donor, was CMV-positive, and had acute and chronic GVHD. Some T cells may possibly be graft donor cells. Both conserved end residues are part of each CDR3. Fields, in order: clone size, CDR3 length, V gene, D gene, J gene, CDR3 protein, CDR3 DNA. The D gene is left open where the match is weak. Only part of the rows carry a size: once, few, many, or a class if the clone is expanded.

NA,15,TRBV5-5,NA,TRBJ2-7,CASSQDFQGGYEQYF,TGCGCCAGCAGCCAAGATTTTCAGGGAGGCTACGAGCAGTACTTC
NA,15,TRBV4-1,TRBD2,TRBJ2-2,CASSQGRLAVGELFF,TGCGCCAGCAGCCAAGGCCGACTAGCGGTCGGGGAGCTGTTTTTT
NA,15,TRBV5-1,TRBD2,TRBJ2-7,CASSFGTSGSYEQYF,TGCGCCAGCAGCTTTGGGACTAGCGGTTCCTACGAGCAGTACTTC
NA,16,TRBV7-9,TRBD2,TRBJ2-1,CASSVYSGSSYNEQFF,TGTGCCAGCAGCGTCTATAGCGGGAGCTCCTACAATGAGCAGTTCTTC
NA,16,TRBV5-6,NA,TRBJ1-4,CASSLGLYATNEKLFF,TGTGCCAGCAGCTTGGGGCTGTATGCAACTAACGAAAAACTGTTTTTT
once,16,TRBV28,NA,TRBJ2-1,CASRRSGTSTYNEQFF,TGTGCCAGCAGGCGCTCCGGGACATCAACCTACAATGAGCAGTTCTTC
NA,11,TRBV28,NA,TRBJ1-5,CASCRGQPQHF,TGTGCCAGCTGCCGCGGGCAGCCCCAGCATTTT
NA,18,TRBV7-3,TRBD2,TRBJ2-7,CASSSKTSGRASMYEQYF,TGTGCCAGCAGCTCCAAGACTAGCGGGAGGGCCAGTATGTACGAGCAGTACTTC
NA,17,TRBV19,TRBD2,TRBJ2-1,CASSILFSGGPVNEQFF,TGTGCCAGTAGTATCCTATTTAGCGGGGGTCCGGTCAATGAGCAGTTCTTC
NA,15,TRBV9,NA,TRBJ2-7,CASSVGQSDSYEQYF,TGTGCCAGCAGCGTAGGGCAGTCAGACTCCTACGAGCAGTACTTC
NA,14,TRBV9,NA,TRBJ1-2,CASSVAGAGPGYTF,TGTGCCAGCAGCGTAGCGGGCGCGGGGCCTGGCTACACCTTC
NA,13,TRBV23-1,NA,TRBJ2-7,CASSLCGNPEQYF,TGCGCCAGCAGTCTATGCGGGAATCCTGAGCAGTACTTC
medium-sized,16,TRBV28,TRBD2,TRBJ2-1,CASSLITSGVDNEQFF,TGTGCCAGCAGCCTCATTACTAGCGGAGTGGACAATGAGCAGTTCTTC
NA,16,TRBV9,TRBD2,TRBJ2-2,CASSGGGGSNTGELFF,TGTGCCAGCAGCGGGGGCGGGGGGTCCAACACCGGGGAGCTGTTTTTT
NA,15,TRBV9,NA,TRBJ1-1,CASSEYGGLDTEAFF,TGTGCCAGCAGCGAGTACGGGGGGCTTGACACTGAAGCTTTCTTT
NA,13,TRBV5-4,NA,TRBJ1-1,CASSLGGNTEAFF,TGTGCCAGCAGCTTGGGCGGGAACACTGAAGCTTTCTTT
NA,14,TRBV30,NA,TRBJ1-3,CAWSVGVSGNTIYF,TGTGCCTGGAGTGTAGGGGTCTCTGGAAACACCATATATTTT
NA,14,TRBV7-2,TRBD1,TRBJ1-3,CASSSGTVGNTIYF,TGTGCCAGCAGCTCCGGGACAGTTGGAAACACCATATATTTT
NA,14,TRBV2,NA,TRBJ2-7,CASSTGVGSYEQYF,TGTGCCAGCAGCACGGGGGTCGGCTCCTACGAGCAGTACTTC
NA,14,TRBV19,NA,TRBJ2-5,CASSIWGGAETQYF,TGTGCCAGTAGTATATGGGGGGGGGCGGAGACCCAGTACTTC
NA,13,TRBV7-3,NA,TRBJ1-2,CASSLSGGYGYTF,TGTGCCAGCAGCTTATCAGGAGGCTATGGCTACACCTTC
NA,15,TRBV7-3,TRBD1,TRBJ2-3,CASSLDRVGTDTQYF,TGTGCCAGCAGCTTAGACAGGGTAGGGACAGATACGCAGTATTTT
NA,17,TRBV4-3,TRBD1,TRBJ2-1,CASSQVVVTGGGNEQFF,TGCGCCAGCAGCCAAGTCGTTGTGACAGGGGGTGGGAATGAGCAGTTCTTC
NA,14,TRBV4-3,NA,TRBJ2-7,CASSPHRDIGEQYF,TGCGCCAGCAGCCCCCACAGGGATATAGGCGAGCAGTACTTC
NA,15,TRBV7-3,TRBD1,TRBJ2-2,CASSAGTGKTGELFF,TGTGCCAGCAGCGCTGGGACAGGGAAAACCGGGGAGCTGTTTTTT
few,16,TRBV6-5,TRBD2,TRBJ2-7,CASSYSGLAKAYEQYF,TGTGCCAGCAGTTACTCTGGACTAGCGAAGGCCTACGAGCAGTACTTC
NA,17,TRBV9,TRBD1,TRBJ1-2,CASSVDRAGGDNYGYTF,TGTGCCAGCAGCGTAGATAGGGCAGGGGGAGACAACTATGGCTACACCTTC
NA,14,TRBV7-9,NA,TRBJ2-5,CASYNFRDQETQYF,TGTGCCAGCTACAATTTCAGGGATCAAGAGACCCAGTACTTC
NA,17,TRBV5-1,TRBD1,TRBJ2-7,CASRPNTGVGKSYEQYF,TGCGCCAGCAGACCGAATACAGGGGTTGGGAAATCCTACGAGCAGTACTTC
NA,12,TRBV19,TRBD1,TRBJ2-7,CATRQGRLEQYF,TGTGCCACCAGACAGGGTAGGCTCGAGCAGTACTTC
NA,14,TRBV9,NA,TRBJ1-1,CASSGEGVNTEAFF,TGTGCCAGCAGCGGGGAAGGGGTTAACACTGAAGCTTTCTTT
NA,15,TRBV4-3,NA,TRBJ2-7,CASSPLRGASYEQYF,TGCGCCAGCAGCCCCCTGCGCGGGGCCTCCTACGAGCAGTACTTC
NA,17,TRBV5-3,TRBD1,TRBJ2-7,CARSSDNSQGTPYEQYF,TGTGCCAGAAGCTCCGACAATTCACAGGGGACCCCCTACGAGCAGTACTTC
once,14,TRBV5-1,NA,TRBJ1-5,CASSLAGYGQPQHF,TGCGCCAGCAGCTTGGCAGGATACGGTCAGCCCCAGCATTTT
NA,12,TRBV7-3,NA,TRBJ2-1,CASSSKPAEQFF,TGTGCCAGCAGCTCAAAGCCTGCCGAGCAGTTCTTC
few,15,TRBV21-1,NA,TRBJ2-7,CASRITSGSSYEQYF,TGTGCCAGCAGAATTACTAGCGGGAGCTCCTACGAGCAGTACTTC
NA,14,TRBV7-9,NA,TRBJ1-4,CASSLGLLSEKLFF,TGTGCCAGCAGCTTAGGACTCCTGTCCGAAAAACTGTTTTTT
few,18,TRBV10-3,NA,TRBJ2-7,CAISVEDSKGPLSYEQYF,TGTGCCATCAGTGTAGAAGACAGCAAAGGACCCCTCTCCTACGAGCAGTACTTC
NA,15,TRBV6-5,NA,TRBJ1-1,CASSYTGSGRTEAFF,TGTGCCAGCAGTTACACCGGGTCAGGGAGGACTGAAGCTTTCTTT
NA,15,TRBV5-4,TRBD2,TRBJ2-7,CASSAAGGPRREQYF,TGTGCCAGCAGCGCGGCGGGAGGCCCGAGGAGAGAGCAGTACTTC
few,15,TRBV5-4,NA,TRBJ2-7,CASSQEPWTTSEQYF,TGTGCCAGCAGCCAAGAGCCATGGACTACCTCCGAGCAGTACTTC
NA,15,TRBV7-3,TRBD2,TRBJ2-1,CASSPSTGGYNEQFF,TGTGCCAGCAGCCCCTCGACGGGGGGATACAATGAGCAGTTCTTC
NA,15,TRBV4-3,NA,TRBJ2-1,CASSQDRVETLPQFF,TGCGCCAGCAGCCAAGATCGGGTAGAGACCCTCCCTCAGTTCTTC
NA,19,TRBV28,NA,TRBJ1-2,CASSQALAGGKVELYGYTF,TGTGCCAGCAGCCAGGCCCTTGCGGGGGGCAAGGTAGAACTTTATGGCTACACCTTC
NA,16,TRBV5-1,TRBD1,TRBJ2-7,CASSIGPGQISYEQYF,TGCGCCAGCAGCATTGGGCCGGGACAGATCTCCTACGAGCAGTACTTC
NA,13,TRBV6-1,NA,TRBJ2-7,CASRRGGAGEQYF,TGTGCCAGCAGAAGGGGGGGAGCTGGCGAGCAGTACTTC
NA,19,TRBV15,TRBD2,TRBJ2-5,CATSRVVASGGYIAETQYF,TGTGCCACCAGCAGAGTTGTCGCTAGCGGGGGGTATATAGCAGAGACCCAGTACTTC
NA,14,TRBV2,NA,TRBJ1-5,CASVQGRGNQPQHF,TGTGCCAGCGTACAGGGACGGGGAAATCAGCCCCAGCATTTT
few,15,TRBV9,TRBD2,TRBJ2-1,CASSVGPREGNEQFF,TGTGCCAGCAGCGTAGGTCCCCGGGAGGGAAATGAGCAGTTCTTC
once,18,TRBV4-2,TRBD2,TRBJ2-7,CASSQVGTTSGYSYEQYF,TGTGCCAGCAGCCAAGTTGGGACGACTAGCGGCTACTCCTACGAGCAGTACTTC